This is a list of T cell receptor beta chains from one sample in a study of OX40 agonist ivuxolimab in advanced cancers. Here immunoSEQ multiplex PCR was the method, and the copy in TCRdb shows in-frame clones only, minus some. The sample holds approximately 94,000 clones, 85% to 95% seen once. The starting material was CD4+ or CD8+ T cells sorted from blood, obtained in a trial of the OX40 agonist ivuxolimab. All receptors derive from an adult with an advanced solid tumor such as melanoma, head and neck, liver or kidney cancer. CDR3s include the opening cysteine and the closing phenylalanine or tryptophan. The order of the fields is CDR3 DNA, CDR3 protein, V gene, clone size, J gene, CDR3 length, D gene. D genes are given only for firm matches. Where a row states a size, it is once, few, many or the class of an expanded clone; other rows omit it.

TGTGCCAGCAGCTTAAGGGGAAACGCCGGGGAGCTGTTTTTT CASSLRGNAGELFF TRBV7-3 few TRBJ2-2 14 .
TGTGCCAGCAGCGACCGCCGGGAAGCAAACATTCAGTACTTC CASSDRREANIQYF TRBV5-4 . TRBJ2-4 14 .
TGTGCCAGCAGCCTCGAGGGGACTAGCGGGGGAAACACAGATACGCAGTATTTT CASSLEGTSGGNTDTQYF TRBV5-4 . TRBJ2-3 18 TRBD2
TGTGCCAGCATTACCAACCCGGGACAGAGCTACGAGCAGTACTTC CASITNPGQSYEQYF TRBV6-6 . TRBJ2-7 15 TRBD1
TGCGCCAGCAGCCAAGATGCTAGCGGGCACTATAATTCACCCCTCCACTTT CASSQDASGHYNSPLHF TRBV4-1 . TRBJ1-6 17 .
TGCGCCAGCAGCTTGGTTGTAGGGGATGAGCAGTTCTTC CASSLVVGDEQFF TRBV5-1 . TRBJ2-1 13 .
TGCGCCAGCAGCCAGATCTTGAGGGCAAACATGAACACTGAAGCTTTCTTT CASSQILRANMNTEAFF TRBV4-1 few TRBJ1-1 17 .
TGTGCCAGCAGTGTACAGGGATTCGGGGAGCTGTTTTTT CASSVQGFGELFF TRBV6-6 . TRBJ2-2 13 .
TGCGCCAGCAGCCCACGGGGTAGCGGGAGGCCCTACGAGCAGTACTTC CASSPRGSGRPYEQYF TRBV4-1 . TRBJ2-7 16 TRBD2
TGTGCCAGCCACAGGGATGAGTGGACTGAAGCTTTCTTT CASHRDEWTEAFF TRBV2 . TRBJ1-1 13 .
TGTGCCAGCAGTGCAAACCGACTAGCGGGAGATTTCGGGGAGCTGTTTTTT CASSANRLAGDFGELFF TRBV2 . TRBJ2-2 17 TRBD2
TGTGCCAGCAGACGGAACAGGGTTGGGACCGGGGAGCTGTTTTTT CASRRNRVGTGELFF TRBV6-5 . TRBJ2-2 15 .
TGTGCCAGCAGCCGGGGACTTGGGGGCTACACCTTC CASSRGLGGYTF TRBV27 . TRBJ1-2 12 .
TGTGCCAGTGGGCGGGGTAATCAGCCCCAGCATTTT CASGRGNQPQHF TRBV7-8 . TRBJ1-5 12 .
TGTGCCAGCAGTGAGGACAGACCTGGGGCCAACGTCCTGACTTTC CASSEDRPGANVLTF TRBV2 . TRBJ2-6 15 .
TGTGCCAGCAGCCCTTGGACTAGCGGGAGTCTGGATACGCAGTATTTT CASSPWTSGSLDTQYF TRBV9 . TRBJ2-3 16 TRBD2
TGCGCCAGCAGCCCAGCCCTTGACAGGAGTTGGGCCAACGTCCTGACTTTC CASSPALDRSWANVLTF TRBV4-3 once TRBJ2-6 17 .
TGTGCCAGCAGTTTATGGGGGACAGGGATGAACACTGAAGCTTTCTTT CASSLWGTGMNTEAFF TRBV28 . TRBJ1-1 16 TRBD1
TGCGCCAGCAGCTTGGTTGCGAACGGGCAGGCCTACGAGCAGTACTTC CASSLVANGQAYEQYF TRBV5-1 . TRBJ2-7 16 .
TGTGCCAGCAGCTCCGGACTAGCGGAAAACAATGAGCAGTTCTTC CASSSGLAENNEQFF TRBV7-9 . TRBJ2-1 15 TRBD2
TGCGCCAGCAGCCAAGGAATCGGACAGAGAGAGACCCAGTACTTC CASSQGIGQRETQYF TRBV4-1 . TRBJ2-5 15 .
TGCGCCGGAAAAAGGGACAGGGGGAGCGATGAGCAGTTCTTC CAGKRDRGSDEQFF TRBV5-1 . TRBJ2-1 14 TRBD1
TGTGCCAGCAGTACCCCTGGGACAGAGGCGTACGAGCAGTACTTC CASSTPGTEAYEQYF TRBV28 once TRBJ2-7 15 TRBD1
TGTGCCAGCTCACCACGGGACTCCATTGGGCAGTACTTC CASSPRDSIGQYF TRBV18 . TRBJ2-7 13 .
TGTGCCAGCAGCTTTGGCCCCTACGAGCAGTACTTC CASSFGPYEQYF TRBV5-6 few TRBJ2-7 12 .
TGTGCCAGCAGTCCCCGGGTCGACAGGCGGGGGACCCAGTACTTC CASSPRVDRRGTQYF TRBV5-6 once TRBJ2-5 15 .
TGTGCCAGTACCCCGGGACAGAACTACGAGCAGTACTTC CASTPGQNYEQYF TRBV11-2 once TRBJ2-7 13 TRBD1
TGTGCCAGCAGCTCTTATAGCGGAAAGGCCTACGAGCAGTACTTC CASSSYSGKAYEQYF TRBV7-2 . TRBJ2-7 15 .
TGTGCCAGCCGGGACCTCGATTTGGGGGAGCAGTACTTC CASRDLDLGEQYF TRBV6-5 . TRBJ2-7 13 .
TGTGCCAGCAGCTTTGGTCAGTATAGCAATCAGCCCCAGCATTTT CASSFGQYSNQPQHF TRBV7-8 . TRBJ1-5 15 .
TGCGCCAGCAGTTTACAGGGTGGCTACACCTTC CASSLQGGYTF TRBV5-1 . TRBJ1-2 11 .
TGCGCCACCTCCTCGGGCCGAGGCTCCTACAATGAGCAGTTCTTC CATSSGRGSYNEQFF TRBV10-2 . TRBJ2-1 15 .
TGCGCCAGCAGCCAAGGAGGTGGGACTAGCGGCAATGAGCAGTTCTTC CASSQGGGTSGNEQFF TRBV4-1 . TRBJ2-1 16 TRBD2